This T cell receptor beta chain was sequenced for a study of T cells in Graves' hyperthyroidism and ophthalmopathy. This clonotype has a count of ten or more. Its specificity is not known. RNA transcripts provided the source from which TCR beta CDR3 regions were amplified. First-round RT-PCR of the TCR CDR3 relied on the HTBI primer set. TCRdb recomputed calls from the multiplex PCR reads with MiXCR, one row per CDR3 protein. The sample has tens of thousands of distinct CDR3 sequences, roughly 46% seen once. CDR3 length: 13 amino acids. The V and J ends lost 6 bases and 9 bases, in that order; junction bases with no gene match: 8. Germline-derived CDR1 and CDR2 are SGHDN and FVKESK. Overall study findings and caveats: Ophthalmopathy could be told apart from stable hyperthyroidism with a 13 V-J model. Within blood appeared most thyroid clonotypes that had expanded above 0.001.

Each patient was aged 18 to 65 and had newly diagnosed hyperthyroidism of under 2 months' duration. Uncontrolled infection, other autoimmune disease, pregnancy or lactation excluded patients. This TCR came from a woman aged 25 to 39 with Graves' hyperthyroidism. V and J are TRBV14 and TRBJ2-7; TRBD2 matches at 10 bases. Material: blood. DNA for the CDR3: TGTGCCAGCAGACTAGCGGGGTCTTTAGTGCAGTACTTC. This gives the protein CASRLAGSLVQYF.